What follows are 24 T cell receptor beta chains derived from one specimen sequenced in a study of blood T cell repertoires in COVID-19. Assay used: immunoSEQ multiplex PCR; TCRdb lists only in-frame clones, some missing. The data contain 110,000 or so clones, about 74% of them singletons. Material: peripheral blood. The source of these receptors is a man aged 70 or older with acute or convalescent COVID-19.

The gene calls are TRBV3-1 (or the pseudogene TRBV3-2) and TRBJ2-1; 9 nucleotides line up with TRBD2. This CDR3 region has 18 residues. CDR1 and CDR2 (germline): LGHDT, YNNKEL (reference sequence). J lost 4 bases, V lost 3 bases, and 13 bases had no gene match. CDR3 sequence (DNA): TGTGCCAGCAGCCACAAGCGTCCTGCGGGGGGGCGATACAATGAGCAGTTCTTC. It codes for CASSHKRPAGGRYNEQFF.

For this clone: Other DNA sequences in the sample encode the same CDR3. The CDR3: CASSTPGQGARGYTF. CDR3 bases: TGTGCCAGTAGTACTCCGGGACAGGGGGCCCGTGGCTACACCTTC. J is TRBJ1-2 and V is TRBV19; 12 bases map to TRBD1. CDR3 length: 15 residues. J was trimmed by 7 bases and V by 4 bases; bases with no gene match: 7. Germline CDR1 is LNHDA and CDR2 is SQIVND (reference sequence).

J is TRBJ1-2 and V is TRBV27, with 9 bases that match TRBD1. Losses at the gene ends were 2 bases for V and 7 bases for J; bases not matched to a gene: 2. CDR1 and CDR2 (germline): MNHEY, SMNVEV (reference sequence). The CDR3 totals 13 residues. CDR3 residues: CASSLGTGFGYTF. CDR3 coding DNA: TGTGCCAGCAGTTTAGGGACAGGGTTTGGCTACACCTTC.

V usage is TRBV27 and J usage is TRBJ2-7; 9 bases fit TRBD1. Trimming at V came to 3 bases and at J to 3 bases, leaving 0 bases not matched to a gene. CDR1 and CDR2 from the germline V gene are MNHEY and SMNVEV (reference sequence). The CDR3 length is 13 residues. This chain's CDR3 is CASSLDRGYEQYF. As DNA, the CDR3 is TGTGCCAGCAGTTTGGACAGGGGCTACGAGCAGTACTTC.

The V gene is TRBV19, the J gene TRBJ1-1; perhaps TRBD1 as D (5 bases). The germline CDR1 and CDR2 sequences are LNHDA and SQIVND (reference sequence). The CDR3 extends over 15 amino acids. The V end lost 3 bases, the J end lost 2 bases, and 13 bases lay between the germline ends. Here the CDR3 reads CASSISRQFNTEAFF. The CDR3 nucleotides read TGTGCCAGTAGTATCAGTAGACAGTTTAACACTGAAGCTTTCTTT. The whole variable domain, filled in from reference TRBV19 and TRBJ1-1, reads DGGITQSPKYLFRKEGQNVTLSCEQNLNHDAMYWYRQDPGQGLRLIYYSQIVNDFQKGDIAEGYSVSREKKESFPLTVTSAQKNPTAFYLCASSISRQFNTEAFFGQGTRLTVV.

This clone has a handful of counts. This sequence joins TRBV28 and TRBJ2-3, with D maybe TRBD1 (6 bases). From germline, CDR1 is MDHEN and CDR2 SYDVKM. This CDR3 is built from 15 residues. Trimming shortened V by 3 bases and J by 4 bases, and 14 bases separated the two germline ends. CDR3 in DNA: TGTGCCAGCAGTTTGGCAGGGGACGGCGCAGATACGCAGTATTTT. Translating it yields CASSLAGDGADTQYF.

This clone was counted a few times. The J gene is TRBJ1-2, the V gene TRBV19, with D unclear. Germline CDR1 reads LNHDA; CDR2 reads SQIVND (reference sequence). Between the trimmed V and J ends, which lost 9 bases and 4 bases, there was a span of 12 bases. The CDR3 covers 12 residues. The CDR3 sequence: CASLLVGYGYTF. In DNA, the CDR3 is TGTGCCAGCCTACTTGTTGGCTATGGCTACACCTTC.

The chain carries TRBV19 and TRBJ1-1; no definite D call. Between the trimmed V and J ends, which lost 3 bases and 2 bases, there was a span of 4 bases. The CDR3 extends over 12 amino acids. Germline V gene sequence: CDR1 LNHDA, CDR2 SQIVND (reference sequence). DNA for the CDR3: TGTGCCAGTAGTATTTCTAACACTGAAGCTTTCTTT. It encodes CASSISNTEAFF.

This clone appeared a few times. The chain employs TRBV7-8 and TRBJ2-5; D gene uncertain. V gave up 5 bases and J gave up 5 bases, with 18 bases separating them. The CDR3 spans 15 residues. The germline CDR1 and CDR2 sequences are SGHVS and FQNEAQ. Here the CDR3 reads CASSDWSPTGETQYF. Here the CDR3 DNA reads TGTGCCAGCAGCGACTGGAGTCCCACCGGGGAGACCCAGTACTTC.

This chain's CDR3 is CASSIGAAGYNEKLFF. The CDR3, as DNA: TGTGCCAGTAGTATAGGGGCGGCGGGTTATAATGAAAAACTGTTTTTT. The genes are TRBV19 and TRBJ1-4; the D is unclear. Germline V CDR1 and CDR2: LNHDA, SQIVND (reference sequence). This CDR3 has 16 amino acids. Trimming took 1 base from V and 4 from J, leaving 13 bases between them.

As DNA, the CDR3 is TGCGCCAGCAGCCAGACCCGGACAAGCTCCTACGAGCAGTACTTC. Protein sequence: CASSQTRTSSYEQYF. This chain links TRBV4-3 with TRBJ2-7; weak D call: TRBD1 (5 bases). This CDR3 region has 15 residues. V was cut by 3 bases and J by 0 bases, with 12 bases left in between. Germline V gene lookup returns CDR1 LGHNA and CDR2 YSLEER.

The chain carries TRBV11-3 and TRBJ1-6, with D maybe TRBD1 (5 bases). The V and J ends lost 4 bases and 8 bases respectively, with 15 bases between them. This CDR3 contains 15 residues. CDR1 and CDR2 (germline): SGHNT, YENEEA. The CDR3, as DNA: TGTGCCAGCAGCTCGAAGGGGCAGGGTCATTCACCCCTCCACTTT. Its protein is CASSSKGQGHSPLHF.

This clone was observed a single time. The chain employs TRBV5-1 and TRBJ2-1; 9 bases match TRBD1. The junction had 7 bases not matched to a gene; V was cut back by 0 bases and J by 6 bases. The CDR3 contains 16 residues. CDR1 is SGHRS, CDR2 YFSETQ, per germline. CDR3: CASSLAGQGQTNEQFF. The DNA of the CDR3 is TGCGCCAGCAGCTTGGCCGGACAGGGGCAGACCAATGAGCAGTTCTTC.

This CDR3 reads CASSRGQIEETQYF. CDR3 bases: TGTGCCAGCAGCCGGGGACAGATAGAAGAGACCCAGTACTTC. The rearrangement links TRBV7-8 to TRBJ2-5; 7 bases match TRBD1. Germline CDR1 and CDR2: SGHVS and FQNEAQ. J gave up 3 bases and V 5 bases, and 6 bases lay outside the gene matches. This CDR3 is 14 amino acids long.

This clone occurred a few times. J is TRBJ1-1 and V is TRBV15, with unresolved D. The germline V gene has CDR1 LNHNV and CDR2 YYDKDF (reference sequence). V shed 7 bases and J shed 2 bases, with 11 bases lying between them. This CDR3 is 13 amino acids long. The CDR3 bases are TGTGCCACCACTGAACAGCTAAACACTGAAGCTTTCTTT. Residues: CATTEQLNTEAFF.

J is TRBJ2-7 and V is TRBV19, with a tentative D call TRBD1 (5 bases). CDR3 length: 13 residues. Germline V gene lookup returns CDR1 LNHDA and CDR2 SQIVND (reference sequence). The V end was cut by 6 bases, the J end by 2 bases, with 11 bases between. The CDR3 region is CASRGHGPYEQYF. The DNA of the CDR3 is TGTGCCAGTAGAGGACACGGCCCCTACGAGCAGTACTTC.

Worth noting for this clone: This same CDR3 is encoded by further DNA sequences in the sample. The chain recombines TRBV5-1 with TRBJ2-1, with 14 nucleotides matching TRBD2. V lost 4 bases and J lost 5; bases outside the gene matches: 2. The CDR3 runs 15 residues. Germline CDR1 and CDR2: SGHRS and YFSETQ. As DNA, the CDR3 is TGCGCCAGCAGCCCGGGACTAGCGGGGGACAATGAGCAGTTCTTC. Translated: CASSPGLAGDNEQFF.

This clone has only one observation. CDR3 amino acids: CASSLLPGQGDGYTF. CDR3 nucleotides: TGTGCCAGCAGCCTTCTTCCGGGACAGGGGGATGGCTACACCTTC. The rearrangement links TRBV9 to TRBJ1-2, with 11 bases identical to TRBD1. V was pared by 4 bases and J by 6 bases, with 8 bases of the junction left unmatched. CDR1 SGDLS and CDR2 YYNGEE come from the germline V gene. This CDR3 spans 15 amino acids.

The V and J genes are TRBV12-3 or TRBV12-4 and TRBJ2-3; D remains ambiguous. The CDR3 has 12 amino acids. The V end lost 3 bases, the J end lost 3 bases, and 4 bases lay between the germline ends. CDR3 DNA sequence: TGTGCCAGCAGTTTTAGTACAGATACGCAGTATTTT. Residues: CASSFSTDTQYF.

The rearrangement uses TRBV7-2 and TRBJ1-2, with D perhaps TRBD1 (6 bases). Looked up from germline, CDR1 is SGHTA and CDR2 is FQGNSA. This CDR3 region has 14 residues. Between the trimmed V and J ends, which lost 5 bases and 3 bases, there was a span of 13 bases. The CDR3 DNA is TGTGCCAGCAGCCCACAGGGCGGAGACTATGGCTACACCTTC. This encodes CASSPQGGDYGYTF. The full variable domain, with the rest looked up from reference TRBV7-2 and TRBJ1-2, is GAGVSQSPSNKVTEKGKDVELRCDPISGHTALYWYRQSLGQGLEFLIYFQGNSAPDKSGLPSDRFSAERTGGSVSTLTIQRTQQEDSAVYLCASSPQGGDYGYTFGSGTRLTVV.

J is TRBJ2-1 and V is TRBV14, with 7 bases identical to TRBD2. CDR1 and CDR2 (germline): SGHDN, FVKESK. V dropped 3 bases and J dropped 4; count of bases not matched to a gene: 6. The CDR3 spans 15 residues. The CDR3 loop reads CASSQPGTTYNEQFF. Here the CDR3 DNA reads TGTGCCAGCAGCCAGCCCGGGACTACTTACAATGAGCAGTTCTTC.

This rearrangement joins TRBV25-1 to TRBJ2-3; 8 positions match TRBD2. Trimming removed 3 bases from V and 6 bases from J; junction bases left unmatched: 8. CDR1 and CDR2 from the germline V gene are MGHDK and SYGVNS. There are 15 residues in the CDR3. Written as DNA, the CDR3 is TGTGCCAGCAGTGAGGCGCGGGGGGTTCGGGATACGCAGTATTTT. This sequence encodes CASSEARGVRDTQYF.

This clone was detected only once. The J gene is TRBJ2-1, the V gene TRBV18; 8 positions agree with TRBD2. This CDR3 has 15 residues. The junction had 7 bases not matched to a gene; V was cut back by 2 bases and J by 7 bases. Germline V CDR1 and CDR2: KGHSH, LQKENI. This chain's CDR3 is CASSPGVAGINEQFF. DNA of the CDR3: TGTGCCAGCTCACCAGGGGTAGCGGGGATAAATGAGCAGTTCTTC.

V is TRBV27 and J is TRBJ2-7; TRBD1 matches at 7 bases. The CDR3 extends over 17 amino acids. J lost 0 bases, V lost 5 bases, and 13 bases had no gene match. Germline V gene data show CDR1 as MNHEY and CDR2 as SMNVEV (reference sequence). CDR3 nucleotides: TGTGCCAGCAGTATCTTCGCCGGACAGGAGAGCTCCTACGAGCAGTACTTC. It codes for CASSIFAGQESSYEQYF.